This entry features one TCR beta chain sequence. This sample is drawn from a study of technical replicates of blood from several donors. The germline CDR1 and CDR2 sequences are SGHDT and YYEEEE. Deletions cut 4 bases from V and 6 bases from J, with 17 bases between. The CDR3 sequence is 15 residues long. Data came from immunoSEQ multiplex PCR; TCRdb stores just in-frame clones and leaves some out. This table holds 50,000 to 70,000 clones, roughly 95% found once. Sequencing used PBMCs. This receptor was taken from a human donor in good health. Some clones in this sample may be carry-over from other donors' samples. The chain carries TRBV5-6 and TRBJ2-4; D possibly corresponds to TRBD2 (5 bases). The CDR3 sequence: CASSRIDYGRNIQYF. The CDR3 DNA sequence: TGTGCCAGCAGCCGGATCGACTATGGAAGAAACATTCAGTACTTC.